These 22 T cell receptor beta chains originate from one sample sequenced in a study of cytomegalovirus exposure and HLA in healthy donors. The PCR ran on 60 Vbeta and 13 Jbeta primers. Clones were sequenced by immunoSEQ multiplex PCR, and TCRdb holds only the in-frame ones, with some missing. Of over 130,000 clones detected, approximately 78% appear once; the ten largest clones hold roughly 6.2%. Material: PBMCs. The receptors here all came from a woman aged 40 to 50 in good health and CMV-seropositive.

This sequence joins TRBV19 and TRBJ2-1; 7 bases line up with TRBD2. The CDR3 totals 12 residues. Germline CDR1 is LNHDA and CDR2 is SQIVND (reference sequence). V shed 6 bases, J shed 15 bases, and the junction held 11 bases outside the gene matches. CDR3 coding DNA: TGTGCCAGTAGCAAGGAGGGAGGGCCGGGGTTCTTC. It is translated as CASSKEGGPGFF. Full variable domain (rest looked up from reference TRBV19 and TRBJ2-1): DGGITQSPKYLFRKEGQNVTLSCEQNLNHDAMYWYRQDPGQGLRLIYYSQIVNDFQKGDIAEGYSVSREKKESFPLTVTSAQKNPTAFYLCASSKEGGPGFFGPGTRLTVL.

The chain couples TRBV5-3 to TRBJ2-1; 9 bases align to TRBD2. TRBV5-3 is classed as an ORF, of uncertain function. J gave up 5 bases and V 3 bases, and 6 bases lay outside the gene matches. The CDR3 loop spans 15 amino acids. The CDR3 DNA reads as TGTGCCAGAAGCTGGTGGTGCGGGAGGGACAATGAGCAGTTCTTC. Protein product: CARSWWCGRDNEQFF.

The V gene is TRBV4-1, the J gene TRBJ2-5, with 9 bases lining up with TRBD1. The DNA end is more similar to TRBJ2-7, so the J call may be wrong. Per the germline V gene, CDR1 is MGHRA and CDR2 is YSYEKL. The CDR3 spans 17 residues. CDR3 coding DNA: TGCGCCAGCAGCCAAGATCCCCACAGGGGGCTCCCCTACGAGCAGTACTTC. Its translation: CASSQDPHRGLPYEQYF.

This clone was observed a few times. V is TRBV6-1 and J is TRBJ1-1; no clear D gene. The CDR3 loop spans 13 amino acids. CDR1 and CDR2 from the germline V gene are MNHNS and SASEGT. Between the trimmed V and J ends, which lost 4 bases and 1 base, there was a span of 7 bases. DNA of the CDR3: TGTGCCAGCAGTGCCGGGTGGAACACTGAAGCTTTCTTT. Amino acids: CASSAGWNTEAFF.

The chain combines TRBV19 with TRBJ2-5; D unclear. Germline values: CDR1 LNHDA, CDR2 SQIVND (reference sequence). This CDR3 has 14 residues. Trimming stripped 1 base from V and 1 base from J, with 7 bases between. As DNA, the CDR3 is TGTGCCAGTAGTATAGCCGCTATCCAAGAGACCCAGTACTTC. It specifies CASSIAAIQETQYF.

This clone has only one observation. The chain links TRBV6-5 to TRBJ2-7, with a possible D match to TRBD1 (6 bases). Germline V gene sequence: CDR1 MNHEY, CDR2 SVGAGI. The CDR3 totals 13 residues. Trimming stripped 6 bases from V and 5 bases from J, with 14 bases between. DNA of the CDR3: TGTGCCAGCAGCCGAGGACAGAGAAACGAGCAGTACTTC. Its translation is CASSRGQRNEQYF.

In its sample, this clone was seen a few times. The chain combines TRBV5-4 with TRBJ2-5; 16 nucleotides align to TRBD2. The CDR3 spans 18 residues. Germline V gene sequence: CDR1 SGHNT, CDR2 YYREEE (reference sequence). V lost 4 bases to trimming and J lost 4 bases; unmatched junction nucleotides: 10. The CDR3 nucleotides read TGTGCCAGCAGCCCGGGACTAGCGGGAGGGCCAGCTTTAGAGACCCAGTACTTC. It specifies CASSPGLAGGPALETQYF.

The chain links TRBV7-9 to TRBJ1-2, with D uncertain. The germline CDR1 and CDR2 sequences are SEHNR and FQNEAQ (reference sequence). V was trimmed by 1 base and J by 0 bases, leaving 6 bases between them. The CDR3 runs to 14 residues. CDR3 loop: CASSLVSANYGYTF. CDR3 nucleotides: TGTGCCAGCAGCTTAGTGTCTGCTAACTATGGCTACACCTTC.

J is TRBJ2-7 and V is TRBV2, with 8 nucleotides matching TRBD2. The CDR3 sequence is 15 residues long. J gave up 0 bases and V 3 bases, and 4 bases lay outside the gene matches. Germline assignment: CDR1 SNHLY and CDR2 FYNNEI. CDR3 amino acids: CASSDGSGSSYEQYF. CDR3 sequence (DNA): TGTGCCAGCAGTGATGGGAGCGGGAGCTCCTACGAGCAGTACTTC.

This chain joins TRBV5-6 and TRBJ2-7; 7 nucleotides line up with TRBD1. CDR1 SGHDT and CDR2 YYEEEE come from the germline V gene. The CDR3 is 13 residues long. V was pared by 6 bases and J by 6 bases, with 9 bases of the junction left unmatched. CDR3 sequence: CASTDQGVGEQYF. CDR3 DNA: TGTGCCAGCACCGACCAGGGGGTGGGCGAGCAGTACTTC. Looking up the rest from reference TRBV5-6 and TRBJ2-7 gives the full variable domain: DAGVTQSPTHLIKTRGQQVTLRCSPKSGHDTVSWYQQALGQGPQFIFQYYEEEERQRGNFPDRFSGHQFPNYSSELNVNALLLGDSALYLCASTDQGVGEQYFGPGTRLTVT.

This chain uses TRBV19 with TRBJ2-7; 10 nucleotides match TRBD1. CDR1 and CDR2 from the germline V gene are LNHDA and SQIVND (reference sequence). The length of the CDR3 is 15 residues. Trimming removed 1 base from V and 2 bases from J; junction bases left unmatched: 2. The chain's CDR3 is CASSIAGTGAYEQYF. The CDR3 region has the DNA TGTGCCAGTAGTATAGCTGGGACAGGGGCCTACGAGCAGTACTTC.

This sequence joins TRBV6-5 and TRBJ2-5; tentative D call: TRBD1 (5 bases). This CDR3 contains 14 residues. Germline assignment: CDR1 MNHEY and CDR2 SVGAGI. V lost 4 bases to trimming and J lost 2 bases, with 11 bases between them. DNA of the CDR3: TGTGCCAGCAGTTTAACAGGAGAGCAAGAGACCCAGTACTTC. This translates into CASSLTGEQETQYF.

Here the CDR3 DNA reads TGTGCCAGCAGCGTCTACGGGAGGGCCCCAGATACGCAGTATTTT. It codes for CASSVYGRAPDTQYF. The rearrangement links TRBV9 to TRBJ2-3; 8 nucleotides match TRBD2. Germline CDR1 and CDR2: SGDLS and YYNGEE. Unmatched junction bases numbered 6, after V lost 2 bases and J lost 4 bases. This CDR3 region has 15 residues.

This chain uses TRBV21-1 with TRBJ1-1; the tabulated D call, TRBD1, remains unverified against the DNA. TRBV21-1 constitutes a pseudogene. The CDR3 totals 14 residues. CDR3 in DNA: TGTGCCAGCAGCAAAGGGACAGGGGGCACTGAAGCTTTCTTT. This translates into CASSKGTGGTEAFF.

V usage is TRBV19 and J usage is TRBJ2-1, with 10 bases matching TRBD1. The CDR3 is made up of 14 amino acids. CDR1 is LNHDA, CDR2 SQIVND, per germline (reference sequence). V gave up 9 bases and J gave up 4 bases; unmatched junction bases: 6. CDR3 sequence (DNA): TGTGCCAGCCGGGGGGACAGGGGTTACAATGAGCAGTTCTTC. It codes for CASRGDRGYNEQFF.

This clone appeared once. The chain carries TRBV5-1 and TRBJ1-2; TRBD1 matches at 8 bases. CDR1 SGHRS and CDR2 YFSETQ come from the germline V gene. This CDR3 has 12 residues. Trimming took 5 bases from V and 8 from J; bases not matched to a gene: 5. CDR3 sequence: CASRPDRGGYTF. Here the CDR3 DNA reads TGCGCCAGCAGACCTGACAGGGGCGGCTACACCTTC.

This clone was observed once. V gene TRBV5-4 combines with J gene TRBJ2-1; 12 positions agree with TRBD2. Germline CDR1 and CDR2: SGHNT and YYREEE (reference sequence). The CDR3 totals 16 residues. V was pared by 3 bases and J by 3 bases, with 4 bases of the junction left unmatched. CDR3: CASSSPSGRGYNEQFF. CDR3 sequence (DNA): TGTGCCAGCAGCTCACCTAGCGGGAGGGGCTACAATGAGCAGTTCTTC.

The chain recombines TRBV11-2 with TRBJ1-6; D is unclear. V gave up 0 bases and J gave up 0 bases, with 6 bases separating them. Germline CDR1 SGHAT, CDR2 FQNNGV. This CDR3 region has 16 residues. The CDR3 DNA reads TGTGCCAGCAGCTTAGATCTGAGCTCCTATAATTCACCCCTCCACTTT. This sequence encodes CASSLDLSSYNSPLHF.

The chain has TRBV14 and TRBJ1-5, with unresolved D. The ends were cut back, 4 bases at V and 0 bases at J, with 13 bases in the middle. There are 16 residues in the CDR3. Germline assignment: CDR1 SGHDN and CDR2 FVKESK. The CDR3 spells CASSPGRAPSNQPQHF. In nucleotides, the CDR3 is TGTGCCAGCAGCCCCGGGAGGGCGCCTAGCAATCAGCCCCAGCATTTT.

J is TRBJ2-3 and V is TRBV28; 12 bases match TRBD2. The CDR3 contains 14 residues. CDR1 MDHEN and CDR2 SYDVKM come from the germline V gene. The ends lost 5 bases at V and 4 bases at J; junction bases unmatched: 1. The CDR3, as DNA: TGTGCCAGCAGTCTAGCGGGAGGGCCAGATACGCAGTATTTT. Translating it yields CASSLAGGPDTQYF.

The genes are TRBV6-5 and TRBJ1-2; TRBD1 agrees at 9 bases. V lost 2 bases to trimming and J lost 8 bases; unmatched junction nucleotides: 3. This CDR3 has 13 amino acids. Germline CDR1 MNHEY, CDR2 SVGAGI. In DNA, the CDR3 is TGTGCCAGCAGTTACCTGGGACAGGGCGGCTACACCTTC. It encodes CASSYLGQGGYTF.

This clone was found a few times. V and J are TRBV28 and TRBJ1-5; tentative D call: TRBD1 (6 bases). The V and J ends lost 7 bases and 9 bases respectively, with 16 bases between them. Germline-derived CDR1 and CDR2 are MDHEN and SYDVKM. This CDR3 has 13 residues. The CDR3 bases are TGTGCCAGCACCTACATGGACAGTCTGCCCCAGCATTTT. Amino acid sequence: CASTYMDSLPQHF.